The 32 T cell receptor beta chains given below trace back to one sample, sequenced in a study of T cells in Graves' hyperthyroidism and ophthalmopathy. RNA transcripts gave rise to amplified TCR beta CDR3 regions. First-round RT-PCR targeting the TCR CDR3 was performed with the HTBI primer set. TCRdb reprocessed the multiplex PCR reads with MiXCR, giving one entry per CDR3 protein. This sample has approximately 400,000 distinct CDR3 sequences; approximately 12% occur once, and the top ten carry around 20%. Sequencing was carried out using blood. All receptors come from a man between 25 and 39 years old with Graves' hyperthyroidism that later progressed to Graves' ophthalmopathy.

This clonotype was counted ten times or more. The chain recombines TRBV24-1 with TRBJ2-4, with 9 bases lining up with TRBD1. The germline gives CDR1 KGHDR, CDR2 SFDVKD. The V gene end was trimmed by 2 bases and the J gene end by 4 bases; junction bases not matched to a gene: 5. CDR3 length equals 16 residues. The CDR3 is CATSDWTGTGKNIQYF. CDR3 nucleotide sequence: TGTGCCACCAGTGATTGGACCGGGACAGGGAAAAACATTCAGTACTTC.

At least ten counts were recorded for this clonotype. The V and J genes are TRBV7-9 and TRBJ1-2; no firm D call. This CDR3 has 15 residues. Germline-derived CDR1 and CDR2 are SEHNR and FQNEAQ (reference sequence). The V and J ends lost 0 bases and 0 bases respectively, with 8 bases between them. CDR3 nucleotide sequence: TGTGCCAGCAGCTTAGCTCAGGAGACTAACTATGGCTACACCTTC. It codes for CASSLAQETNYGYTF.

In this sample, this clonotype turned up many times. DNA for the CDR3: TGCAGTGCCCCTGACAGGCCAGGGAATGAGCAGTTCTTC. It yields the protein CSAPDRPGNEQFF. The chain links TRBV20-1 to TRBJ2-1; D perhaps matches TRBD1 (6 bases). CDR1 and CDR2 (germline): DFQATT, SNEGSKA (reference sequence). Deletions cut 6 bases from V and 7 bases from J, with 16 bases between. This CDR3 is built from 13 residues.

At least ten counts were recorded for this clonotype. J is TRBJ2-3 and V is TRBV5-6; D perhaps matches TRBD1 (5 bases). Germline assignment: CDR1 SGHDT and CDR2 YYEEEE. This CDR3 contains 14 residues. V lost 1 base to trimming and J lost 5 bases, with 11 bases between them. The CDR3 DNA reads TGTGCCAGCAGCTTGCCAGGGCAACAAGATACGCAGTATTTT. As protein: CASSLPGQQDTQYF. The full variable domain, its missing parts supplied by reference TRBV5-6 and TRBJ2-3, is DAGVTQSPTHLIKTRGQQVTLRCSPKSGHDTVSWYQQALGQGPQFIFQYYEEEERQRGNFPDRFSGHQFPNYSSELNVNALLLGDSALYLCASSLPGQQDTQYFGPGTRLTVL.

This clonotype occurred a few times. This rearrangement joins TRBV6-5 to TRBJ1-4, with D tentatively TRBD1 (6 bases). Trimming removed 2 bases from V and 2 bases from J, with 12 bases in between. CDR1 is MNHEY and CDR2 is SVGAGI in the germline V gene. The CDR3 is 16 amino acids. CDR3 loop: CASSYQGGATNEKLFF. CDR3 nucleotide sequence: TGTGCCAGCAGTTACCAAGGGGGGGCCACTAATGAAAAACTGTTTTTT.

This clonotype was counted a few times. This sequence may be a read error, since a much larger clone differs from it by one base. The V call is TRBV6-1, the J call TRBJ1-6; no firm D call. V was pared by 5 bases and J by 10 bases, with 18 bases between. The length of the CDR3 is 15 residues. Germline-derived CDR1 and CDR2 are MNHNS and SASEGT. DNA for the CDR3: TGTGCCAGCAGTTCAAGACAAGCTGGTCTCTCACCCCTCCACTTT. This translates into CASSSRQAGLSPLHF.

This clonotype has just a few counts. The junction shows a germline mismatch at one end, possibly a read error. The chain combines TRBV7-7 with TRBJ2-5; TRBD2 is a possible D gene (7 bases). The CDR3 contains 16 residues. Per the germline V gene, CDR1 is SSHAT and CDR2 is FNYEAQ (reference sequence). The CDR3 sequence is CASSLTVRGAGETQYF. CDR3 in DNA: TGTGCTAGCAGCTTAACCGTTCGGGGGGCAGGGGAGACCCAGTACTTC.

The chain is built from TRBV9 and TRBJ1-3; D gene unclear. Germline CDR1 SGDLS, CDR2 YYNGEE. Trimming shortened V by 4 bases and J by 4 bases, and 9 bases separated the two germline ends. The CDR3 length is 13 residues. CDR3 in amino acids: CASSPHKGNTIYF. CDR3 nucleotides: TGTGCCAGCAGCCCCCATAAGGGAAACACCATATATTTT. Complete variable domain (other parts from reference TRBV9 and TRBJ1-3): DSGVTQTPKHLITATGQRVTLRCSPRSGDLSVYWYQQSLDQGLQFLIQYYNGEERAKGNILERFSAQQFPDLHSELNLSSLELGDSALYFCASSPHKGNTIYFGEGSWLTVV.

This clonotype was found many times. This chain joins TRBV20-1 and TRBJ2-5; 7 bases line up with TRBD2. The germline V gene has CDR1 DFQATT and CDR2 SNEGSKA (reference sequence). The CDR3 contains 13 residues. V was pared by 3 bases and J by 3 bases, with 4 bases of the junction left unmatched. Here the CDR3 reads CSASLGGEETQYF. In nucleotides, the CDR3 is TGCAGTGCTAGCCTGGGAGGGGAAGAGACCCAGTACTTC.

This clonotype showed up just a few times. V gene TRBV7-2 combines with J gene TRBJ2-2, with 13 nucleotides matching TRBD2. The junction had 5 bases not matched to a gene; V was cut back by 5 bases and J by 5 bases. The CDR3 spans 16 residues. Per the germline V gene, CDR1 is SGHTA and CDR2 is FQGNSA. CDR3 bases: TGTGCCAGCAGCCTAACTAGCGGGGGGGTTACCGGGGAGCTGTTTTTT. The encoded protein is CASSLTSGGVTGELFF.

This clonotype has a count of ten or more. The CDR3 sequence: CASSPMVQETQYF. CDR3 bases: TGTGCCAGCAGCCCCATGGTGCAAGAGACCCAGTACTTC. The chain recombines TRBV7-2 with TRBJ2-5; D is unclear. Germline CDR1 and CDR2: SGHTA and FQGNSA. Deletions cut 5 bases from V and 2 bases from J, with 9 bases between. The CDR3 has 13 residues.

This clonotype was detected a few times. The V call is TRBV18, the J call TRBJ1-2; a possible D gene is TRBD1 (5 bases). CDR3 size: 12 residues. Germline-derived CDR1 and CDR2 are KGHSH and LQKENI. Between the trimmed V and J ends, which lost 5 bases and 8 bases, there was a span of 12 bases. This chain's CDR3 is CASSRDGMGYTF. The CDR3 DNA sequence: TGTGCCAGCTCAAGGGACGGTATGGGCTACACCTTC.

This clonotype has at least ten counts. This chain joins TRBV18 and TRBJ2-7; tentative D call: TRBD1 (6 bases). Trimming removed 2 bases at V and 4 bases at J, with 15 bases between. This CDR3 contains 15 residues. Germline V lookup: CDR1 KGHSH, CDR2 LQKENI. CDR3 nucleotide sequence: TGTGCCAGCTCACCAATCGGAACAGGGTATTACGAGCAGTACTTC. Its translation is CASSPIGTGYYEQYF.

This clonotype was picked up a small number of times. This chain uses TRBV7-9 with TRBJ2-6; tentatively, D is TRBD1 or TRBD2 (7 bases each). V was trimmed by 5 bases and J by 0 bases, leaving 14 bases between them. The CDR3 length is 17 residues. Per the germline V gene, CDR1 is SEHNR and CDR2 is FQNEAQ (reference sequence). The CDR3 here is CASSHPRGGSGANVLTF. CDR3 DNA sequence: TGTGCCAGCAGCCACCCCAGGGGGGGCTCTGGGGCCAACGTCCTGACTTTC.

There are a few counts of this clonotype. The V gene is TRBV6-1, the J gene TRBJ2-3; 9 bases map to TRBD2. Germline V lookup: CDR1 MNHNS, CDR2 SASEGT. Trimming removed 7 bases from V and 1 base from J; junction bases left unmatched: 9. The CDR3 loop spans 16 amino acids. The CDR3 sequence: CASNQYRTSGTDTQYF. The CDR3 region has the DNA TGTGCCAGCAACCAATATCGGACTAGCGGCACAGATACGCAGTATTTT.

This clonotype was counted at least ten times. The V gene is TRBV13, the J gene TRBJ2-1; D possibly corresponds to TRBD2 (5 bases). This CDR3 is built from 13 residues. Trimming removed 2 bases from V and 10 bases from J, with 12 bases in between. Looked up from germline, CDR1 is PRHDT and CDR2 is FYEKMQ (reference sequence). The CDR3: CASSLSRVREQFF. CDR3 bases: TGTGCCAGCAGCTTATCGAGGGTAAGAGAGCAGTTCTTC.

This clonotype was seen many times. The rearrangement joins TRBV2 to TRBJ1-4, with TRBD1 identical over 10 bases. Germline values: CDR1 SNHLY, CDR2 FYNNEI. The trim removed 5 bases at V and 0 bases at J, leaving 3 bases unmatched. This CDR3 spans 16 amino acids. CDR3 sequence (DNA): TGTGCCAGCAGTCGGGACAGGGGTGCAACTAATGAAAAACTGTTTTTT. Translation: CASSRDRGATNEKLFF.

As regards this clonotype: This may be a read error, as it is one base from a much larger clone. This chain connects TRBV9 to TRBJ1-2; a possible D gene is TRBD1 (5 bases). The CDR3 has 12 residues. The V gene's germline CDR1 is SGDLS and CDR2 YYNGEE. CDR3: CASKGTNYGYAF. CDR3 in DNA: TGTGCCAGCAAGGGGACCAACTATGGCTACGCCTTC.

This rearrangement joins TRBV30 to TRBJ1-5, with D possibly TRBD1 on 5 matching bases. Germline CDR1 reads GTSNPN; CDR2 reads SVGIG (reference sequence). Trimming removed 3 bases from V and 6 bases from J, with 18 bases in between. This CDR3 contains 15 residues. CDR3 bases: TGTGCCTGGAGCCTCACCTCAGGGTTGGGTCAGCCCCAGCATTTT. Translating gives CAWSLTSGLGQPQHF.

This clonotype was seen a handful of times. The chain combines TRBV24-1 with TRBJ2-1, with TRBD1 as a possible D gene (6 bases). Germline V gene sequence: CDR1 KGHDR, CDR2 SFDVKD. Trimming took 9 bases from V and 2 from J, leaving 13 bases between them. There are 14 residues in the CDR3. The CDR3 here is CATHKTGPYNEQFF. DNA for the CDR3: TGTGCCACCCACAAGACAGGACCCTACAATGAGCAGTTCTTC.

This sequence joins TRBV7-3 and TRBJ2-1, with 7 bases matching TRBD2. The CDR3 runs to 13 residues. V shed 5 bases and J 6 bases; nucleotides not matched to a gene: 4. Germline-derived CDR1 and CDR2 are SGHTA and FQGTGA. CDR3 nucleotide sequence: TGTGCCAGCAGCCCGGGACTAACCAATGAGCAGTTCTTC. Residues: CASSPGLTNEQFF.

This clonotype occurred many times. The chain employs TRBV28 and TRBJ2-7; 8 nucleotides line up with TRBD2. Per the germline V gene, CDR1 is MDHEN and CDR2 is SYDVKM. This CDR3 region has 15 residues. V lost 5 bases, J lost 0 bases, and 6 bases stayed unmatched. The CDR3 sequence is CASSQPGLDSYEQYF. The CDR3 region has the DNA TGTGCCAGCAGTCAACCGGGACTAGACTCCTACGAGCAGTACTTC.

This clonotype has ten or more counts. The CDR3 loop is CASSTSTSGLQETQYF. CDR3 DNA sequence: TGCGCCAGCAGCACTTCGACTAGCGGGCTCCAAGAGACCCAGTACTTC. The chain recombines TRBV5-1 with TRBJ2-5, with 10 bases that match TRBD2. There are 16 residues in the CDR3. Looked up from germline, CDR1 is SGHRS and CDR2 is YFSETQ. Trimming at V came to 4 bases and at J to 1 base, leaving 7 bases not matched to a gene.

The V call is TRBV20-1, the J call TRBJ2-7; 8 bases map to TRBD2. Germline trimming cut 4 bases from V and 0 bases from J; bases unmatched to any gene: 11. The CDR3 totals 16 residues. In germline, CDR1 is DFQATT, CDR2 SNEGSKA (reference sequence). The CDR3: CSATLRRRGVSYEQYF. The CDR3 DNA is TGCAGTGCTACCCTAAGGCGGCGGGGGGTCTCCTACGAGCAGTACTTC.

This clonotype was picked up many times. This CDR3 is CASNQWAGGSGYTF. The CDR3 DNA sequence: TGTGCCAGCAACCAATGGGCAGGGGGCAGTGGCTACACCTTC. V usage is TRBV27 and J usage is TRBJ1-2, with TRBD1 matching over 8 bases. The J segment lost 7 bases and the V segment lost 7 bases, leaving 11 bases of the junction unmatched. Germline CDR1 reads MNHEY; CDR2 reads SMNVEV (reference sequence). The CDR3 spans 14 residues.

This clonotype was detected ten times or more. The CDR3 DNA follows: TGTGCCAGCGGCCACGGGTGGTTCACTGAAGCTTTCTTT. Amino acids: CASGHGWFTEAFF. V gene TRBV10-3 combines with J gene TRBJ1-1; D gene unclear. Per the germline V gene, CDR1 is ENHRY and CDR2 is SYGVKD. The CDR3 totals 13 residues. With 10 bases removed from V and 4 bases from J, the gap between germline ends came to 16 bases.

The table lists this clonotype with a few counts. The V call is TRBV29-1, the J call TRBJ1-1; 7 bases are shared with TRBD1. This CDR3 has 12 amino acids. Germline V gene lookup returns CDR1 SQVTM and CDR2 ANQGSEA. V lost 4 bases to trimming and J lost 5 bases; unmatched junction nucleotides: 4. CDR3 nucleotides: TGCAGCGTTGGGGCAGGGGGGACTGAAGCTTTCTTT. The encoded protein is CSVGAGGTEAFF.

This clonotype was found many times. The rearrangement uses TRBV27 and TRBJ1-5; D may be TRBD1 (5 bases). The V gene's germline CDR1 is MNHEY and CDR2 SMNVEV (reference sequence). Trimming pared 2 bases from V and 7 bases from J, leaving 12 bases between. The CDR3 covers 14 residues. CDR3 DNA sequence: TGTGCCAGCAGTTTAAATAGGGGTGACCAGCCCCAGCATTTT. Its translation: CASSLNRGDQPQHF.

This rearrangement joins TRBV24-1 to TRBJ1-5; D possibly corresponds to TRBD1 (5 bases). The CDR3 length is 13 residues. Deletions cut 9 bases from V and 2 bases from J, with 10 bases between. Germline CDR1 is KGHDR and CDR2 is SFDVKD. The CDR3 nucleotides read TGTGCCACCGGGGCAAGTGGCAATCAGCCCCAGCATTTT. It yields the protein CATGASGNQPQHF.

This clonotype was seen many times. V and J are TRBV27 and TRBJ1-5, with unresolved D. Trimming left V 7 bases short and J 0 bases short, with 10 bases between. Germline V lookup: CDR1 MNHEY, CDR2 SMNVEV (reference sequence). The CDR3 runs 14 residues. Here the CDR3 reads CASKRDLSNQPQHF. CDR3 sequence (DNA): TGTGCCAGCAAAAGGGATCTTAGCAATCAGCCCCAGCATTTT.

In its sample, this clonotype was seen many times. This chain links TRBV3-1 with TRBJ2-3, with 9 bases that match TRBD2. After removal of 4 bases from V and 0 bases from J, the junction contained 5 bases not matched to a gene. The CDR3 extends over 16 amino acids. CDR1 and CDR2 (germline): LGHDT, YNNKEL (reference sequence). For the CDR3, the DNA is TGTGCCAGCAGCCCGACTAGCGGAACTAGCACAGATACGCAGTATTTT. It codes for CASSPTSGTSTDTQYF.

This clonotype was detected many times. The gene calls are TRBV7-8 and TRBJ1-6; 7 bases agree with TRBD1. The CDR3 consists of 13 residues. Losses at the gene ends were 2 bases for V and 15 bases for J; bases not matched to a gene: 7. Germline CDR1 and CDR2: SGHVS and FQNEAQ. The DNA of the CDR3 is TGTGCCAGCAGCTTATCGGACAGGTTCAACCTCCACTTT. This gives the protein CASSLSDRFNLHF.